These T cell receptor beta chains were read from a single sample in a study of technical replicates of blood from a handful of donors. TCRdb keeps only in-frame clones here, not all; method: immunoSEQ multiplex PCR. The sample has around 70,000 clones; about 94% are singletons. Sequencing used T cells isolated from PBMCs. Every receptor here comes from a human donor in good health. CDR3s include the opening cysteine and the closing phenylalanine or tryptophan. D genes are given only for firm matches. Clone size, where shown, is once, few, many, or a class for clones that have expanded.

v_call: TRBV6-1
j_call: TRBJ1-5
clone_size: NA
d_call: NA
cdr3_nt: TGTGCCAGCAGTGGTGGGGAGAGATATAGCAATCAGCCCCAGCATTTT
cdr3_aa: CASSGGERYSNQPQHF

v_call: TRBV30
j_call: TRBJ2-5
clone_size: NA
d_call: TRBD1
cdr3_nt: TGTGCCTGGAATATAATGCGGGGACAGGGTTTCCAAGAGACCCAGTACTTC
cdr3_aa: CAWNIMRGQGFQETQYF

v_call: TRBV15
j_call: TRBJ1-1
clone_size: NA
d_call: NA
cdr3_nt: TGTGCCACCAGCAGAGTGGCGGCGGACACTGAAGCTTTCTTT
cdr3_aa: CATSRVAADTEAFF

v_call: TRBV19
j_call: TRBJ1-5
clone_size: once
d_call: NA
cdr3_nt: TGTGCCAGTAGTATCATGACCTTAGGAGATCAGCCCCAGCATTTT
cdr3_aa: CASSIMTLGDQPQHF

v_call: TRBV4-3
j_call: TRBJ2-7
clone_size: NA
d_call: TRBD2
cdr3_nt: TGCGCCAGCAGCCAAGACGGCGGGAGCGAGCAGTACTTC
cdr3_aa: CASSQDGGSEQYF

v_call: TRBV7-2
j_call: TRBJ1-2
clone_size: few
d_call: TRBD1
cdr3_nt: TGTGCCAGCAGCTCCTCCGGGACAGCCTATGGCTACACCTTC
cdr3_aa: CASSSSGTAYGYTF

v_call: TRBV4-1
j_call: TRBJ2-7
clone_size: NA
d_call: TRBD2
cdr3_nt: TGCGCCAGCAGCCAAGATGTAGCGGGTGCGACCCTCTCCTACGAGCAGTACTTC
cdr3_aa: CASSQDVAGATLSYEQYF

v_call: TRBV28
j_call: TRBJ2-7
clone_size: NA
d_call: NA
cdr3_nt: TGTGCCAGCAGTTTTCTCGGTTTCGAGCAGTACTTC
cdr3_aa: CASSFLGFEQYF

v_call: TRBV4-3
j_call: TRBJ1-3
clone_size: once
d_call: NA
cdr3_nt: TGCGCCAGCAGCGAACACTCTGGAAACACCATATATTTT
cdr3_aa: CASSEHSGNTIYF

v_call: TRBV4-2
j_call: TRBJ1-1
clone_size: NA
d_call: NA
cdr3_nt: TGTGCCAGCAGCCAAGATCTGTCTGAAGCTTTCTTT
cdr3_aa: CASSQDLSEAFF

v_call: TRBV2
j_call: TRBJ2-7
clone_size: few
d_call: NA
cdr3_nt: TGTGCCAGCGGGGGCGGCGAGCAGTACTTC
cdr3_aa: CASGGGEQYF

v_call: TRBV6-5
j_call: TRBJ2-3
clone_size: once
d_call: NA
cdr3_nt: TGTGCCAGCAGTTACATTAGCGGATCAGATACGCAGTATTTT
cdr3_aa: CASSYISGSDTQYF

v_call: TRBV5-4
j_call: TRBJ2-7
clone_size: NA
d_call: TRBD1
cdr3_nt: TGTGCCAGCAGCAGGGGACAGGGTATTCGCGAGCAGTACTTC
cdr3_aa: CASSRGQGIREQYF

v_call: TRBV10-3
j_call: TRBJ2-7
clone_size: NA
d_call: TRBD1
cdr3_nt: TGTGCCATCAGTGAGTCGCCGGGGACAGGGGACGAGCAGTACTTC
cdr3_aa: CAISESPGTGDEQYF

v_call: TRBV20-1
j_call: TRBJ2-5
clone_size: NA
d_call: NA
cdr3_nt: TGCAGTGCCTTGAAGAGGGAGACCCAGTACTTC
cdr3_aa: CSALKRETQYF

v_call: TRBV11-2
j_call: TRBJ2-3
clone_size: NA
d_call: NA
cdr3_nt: TGTGCCAGCAGCCCAACAGGGGATACGCAGTATTTT
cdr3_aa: CASSPTGDTQYF

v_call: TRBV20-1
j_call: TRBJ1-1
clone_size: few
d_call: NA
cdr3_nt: TGCAGTGCTAGAGTCGGCACTGAAGCTTTCTTT
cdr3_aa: CSARVGTEAFF

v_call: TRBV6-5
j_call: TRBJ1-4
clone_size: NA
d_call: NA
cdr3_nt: TGTGCCAGCAGTTACGCGTCCGGGACACCCGAAAAACTGTTTTTT
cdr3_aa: CASSYASGTPEKLFF

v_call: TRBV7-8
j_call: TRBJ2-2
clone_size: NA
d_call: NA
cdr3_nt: TGTGCCAGCAGCTATCCATACAGGGTCGACACCGGGGAGCTGTTTTTT
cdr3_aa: CASSYPYRVDTGELFF

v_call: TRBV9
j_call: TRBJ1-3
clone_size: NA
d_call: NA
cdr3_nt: TGTGCCAGCAGCACCGGAGGATCTGGAAACACCATATATTTT
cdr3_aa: CASSTGGSGNTIYF

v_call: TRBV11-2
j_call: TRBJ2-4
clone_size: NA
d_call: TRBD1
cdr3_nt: TGTGCCAGCAGATCTACCGGGACAGTCGGTCCGGACATTCAGTACTTC
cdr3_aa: CASRSTGTVGPDIQYF

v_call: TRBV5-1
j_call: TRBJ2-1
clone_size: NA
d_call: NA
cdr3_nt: TGCGCCAGCAGCCCCGCGGGGAATGAGCAGTTCTTC
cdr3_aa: CASSPAGNEQFF

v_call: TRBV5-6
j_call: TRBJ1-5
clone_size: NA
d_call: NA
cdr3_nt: TGTGCCAGCAGCTTGGCGGGGGGGAGAGTAGGTCAGCCCCAGCATTTT
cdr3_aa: CASSLAGGRVGQPQHF

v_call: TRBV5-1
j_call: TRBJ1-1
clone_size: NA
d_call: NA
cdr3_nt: TGCGCCAGCAGCTTGGATTTGGCAAACACTGAAGCTTTCTTT
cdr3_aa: CASSLDLANTEAFF

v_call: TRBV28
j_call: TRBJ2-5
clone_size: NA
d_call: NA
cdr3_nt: TGTGCCAGCAGTTTACTAGAAGAGACCCAGTACTTC
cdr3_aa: CASSLLEETQYF

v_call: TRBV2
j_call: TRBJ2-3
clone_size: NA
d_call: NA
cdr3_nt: TGTGCCAGCAGAGGTACCGGGACTCCCACAGATACGCAGTATTTT
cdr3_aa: CASRGTGTPTDTQYF

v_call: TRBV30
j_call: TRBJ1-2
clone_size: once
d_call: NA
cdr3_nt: TGTGCCTGGAGTGTATTAAACCTGGACATCTATGGCTACACCTTC
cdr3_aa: CAWSVLNLDIYGYTF

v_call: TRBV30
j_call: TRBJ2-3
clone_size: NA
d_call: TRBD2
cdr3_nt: TGTGCCTGGAGTGTAGGGAGGCTAGCGGATAGCACAGATACGCAGTATTTT
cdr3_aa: CAWSVGRLADSTDTQYF

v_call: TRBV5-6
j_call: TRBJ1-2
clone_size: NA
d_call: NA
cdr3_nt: TGTGCCAGCAGCTTGTTCAGGGCCACTGGTGGCTACACCTTC
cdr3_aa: CASSLFRATGGYTF

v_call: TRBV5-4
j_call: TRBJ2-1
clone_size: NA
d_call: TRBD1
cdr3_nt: TGTGCCAGCAGCAAGGGGACAGGAGGGTACAATGAGCAGTTCTTC
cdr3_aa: CASSKGTGGYNEQFF

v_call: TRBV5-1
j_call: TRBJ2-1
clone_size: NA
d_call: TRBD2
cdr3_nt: TGCGCCAGCAGCTTTAGCGGGGATAACAATGAGCAGTTCTTC
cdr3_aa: CASSFSGDNNEQFF

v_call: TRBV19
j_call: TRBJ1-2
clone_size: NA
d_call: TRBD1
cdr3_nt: TGTGCCAGTAGTATCCCGCCACAGGGGCCCTATGGCTACACCTTC
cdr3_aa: CASSIPPQGPYGYTF

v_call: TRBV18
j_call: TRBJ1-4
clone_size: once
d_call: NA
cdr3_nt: TGTGCCAGCTCACCGGGGGACACAACTAATGAAAAACTGTTTTTT
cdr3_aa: CASSPGDTTNEKLFF

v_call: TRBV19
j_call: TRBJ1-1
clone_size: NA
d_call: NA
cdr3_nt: TGTGCCACCCGGGGAGCTGAAGCTTTCTTT
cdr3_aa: CATRGAEAFF

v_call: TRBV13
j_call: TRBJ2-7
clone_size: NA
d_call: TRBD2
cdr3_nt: TGTGCCAGCAGCTTATACGGGAGGGCCGAAGAGCAGTACTTC
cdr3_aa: CASSLYGRAEEQYF

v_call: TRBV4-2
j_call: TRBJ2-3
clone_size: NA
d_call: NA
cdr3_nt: TGTGCCAGCAGCCAAGATCGAAGTACGGGAGAGAGCCTCACAGATACGCAGTATTTT
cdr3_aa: CASSQDRSTGESLTDTQYF

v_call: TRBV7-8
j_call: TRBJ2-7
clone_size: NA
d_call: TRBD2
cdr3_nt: TGTGCCAGCAGCTCATACACCGGGACTAGCGGTCTTTCCTACGAGCAGTACTTC
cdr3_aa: CASSSYTGTSGLSYEQYF

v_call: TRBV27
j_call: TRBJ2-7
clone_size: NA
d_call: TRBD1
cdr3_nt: TGTGCCAGCAGTTTTACAGGGGGCCTCTACGAGCAGTACTTC
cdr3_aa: CASSFTGGLYEQYF

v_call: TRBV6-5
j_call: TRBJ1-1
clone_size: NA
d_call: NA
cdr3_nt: TGTGCCAGCACCGGTTTGGGGGCCGAAGCTTTCTTT
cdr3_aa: CASTGLGAEAFF

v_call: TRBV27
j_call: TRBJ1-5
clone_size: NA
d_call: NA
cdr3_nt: TGTGCCAGCAGTCAAACAGGTTATAGCAATCAGCCCCAGCATTTT
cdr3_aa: CASSQTGYSNQPQHF

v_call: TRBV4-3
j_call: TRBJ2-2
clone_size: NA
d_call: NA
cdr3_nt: TGCGCCAGCAGCCAAGGTCCCAGCGGGAACACCGGGGAGCTGTTTTTT
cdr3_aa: CASSQGPSGNTGELFF

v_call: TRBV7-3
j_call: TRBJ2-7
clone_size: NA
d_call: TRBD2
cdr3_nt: TGTGCCAGCAGCCACCGGGGGGGCTACGAGCAGTACTTC
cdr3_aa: CASSHRGGYEQYF

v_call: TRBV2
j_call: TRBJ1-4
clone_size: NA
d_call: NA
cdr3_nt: TGTGCCAGCGGGCAGGGATTTGCAACTAATGAAAAACTGTTTTTT
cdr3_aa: CASGQGFATNEKLFF

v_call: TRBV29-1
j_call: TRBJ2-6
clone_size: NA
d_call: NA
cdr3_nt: TGCAGCGTTATCCCGGACACTGGGGCCAACGTCCTGACTTTC
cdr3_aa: CSVIPDTGANVLTF

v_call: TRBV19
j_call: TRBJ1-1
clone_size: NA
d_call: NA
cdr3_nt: TGTGCCAGTAGTATTGAGGGTCCCAAGACTGAAGCTTTCTTT
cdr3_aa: CASSIEGPKTEAFF

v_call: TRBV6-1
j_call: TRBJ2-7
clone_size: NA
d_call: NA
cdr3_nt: TGTGCCAGCAGTGCCGCAGGCTACGAGCAGTACTTC
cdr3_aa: CASSAAGYEQYF

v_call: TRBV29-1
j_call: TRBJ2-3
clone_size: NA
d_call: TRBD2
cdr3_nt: TGCAGCGTAGGACTAGCGGGAGGGCAAGATACGCAGTATTTT
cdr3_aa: CSVGLAGGQDTQYF

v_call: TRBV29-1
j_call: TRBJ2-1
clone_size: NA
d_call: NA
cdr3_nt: TGCAGCCCTGTGCTGTCGGACAATGAGCAGTTCTTC
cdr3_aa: CSPVLSDNEQFF

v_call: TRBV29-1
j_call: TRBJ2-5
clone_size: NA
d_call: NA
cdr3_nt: TGCAGCGCCGACCGGGACTTTGAAGAGACCCAGTACTTC
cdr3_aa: CSADRDFEETQYF

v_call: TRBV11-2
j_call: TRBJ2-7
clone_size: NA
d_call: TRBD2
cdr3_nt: TGTGCCAGCAGCGGCCACCCGACTAGCGCCCGTCTCGAGCAGTACTTC
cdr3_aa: CASSGHPTSARLEQYF

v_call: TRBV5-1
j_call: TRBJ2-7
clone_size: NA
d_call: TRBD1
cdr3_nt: TGCGCCAGCAGCTTGGGTCCAGGGGGTAGTTCCTACGAGCAGTACTTC
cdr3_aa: CASSLGPGGSSYEQYF

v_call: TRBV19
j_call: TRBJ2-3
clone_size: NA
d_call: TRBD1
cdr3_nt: TGTGCCAGTAGTGCGGACAGGGAACGAACAGATACGCAGTATTTT
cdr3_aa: CASSADRERTDTQYF

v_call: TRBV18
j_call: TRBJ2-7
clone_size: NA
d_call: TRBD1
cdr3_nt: TGTGCCAGCTCACCGGGCAGGGGGCGACCCTACGAGCAGTACTTC
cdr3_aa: CASSPGRGRPYEQYF

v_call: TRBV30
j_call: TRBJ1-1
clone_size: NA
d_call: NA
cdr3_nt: TGTGCCTGGAGTCGGCGCGCGGCGGGCACTGAAGCTTTCTTT
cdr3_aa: CAWSRRAAGTEAFF

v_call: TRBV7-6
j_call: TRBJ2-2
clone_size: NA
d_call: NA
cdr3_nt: TGTGCCAGCAGCTTCCAGGGTACCGGGGAGCTGTTTTTT
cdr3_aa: CASSFQGTGELFF